The 3 T cell receptor beta chains presented below share a single source sample, sequenced in a study of T cell responses to AZD1222 COVID-19 vaccine. Produced via immunoSEQ multiplex PCR; TCRdb's table is partial and in-frame only. The sample shows fewer than 70,000 clones, approximately 92% of them seen only once. Material: peripheral blood, obtained 28 days after the second AZD1222 dose. The receptors here all came from an adult who received the AZD1222 COVID-19 vaccine.

The J gene is TRBJ1-6, the V gene TRBV27; 8 nucleotides line up with TRBD1. V shed 5 bases and J 6 bases; nucleotides not matched to a gene: 9. CDR3 length equals 16 residues. Germline CDR1 reads MNHEY; CDR2 reads SMNVEV (reference sequence). In DNA form, the CDR3 reads TGTGCCAGCAGTCCCCACCGGACAGGGAGTAATTCACCCCTCCACTTT. It specifies CASSPHRTGSNSPLHF.

DNA of the CDR3: TGTGCCTGGAGCACGCGACAGGGGCGGACTGAAGCTTTCTTT. The encoded protein is CAWSTRQGRTEAFF. The gene calls are TRBV30 and TRBJ1-1, with TRBD1 matching 8 bases. Germline CDR1 GTSNPN, CDR2 SVGIG (reference sequence). CDR3 size: 14 residues. The V and J ends lost 3 bases and 5 bases, in that order; junction bases with no gene match: 8.

The chain uses TRBV10-3 and TRBJ2-2; 7 bases align to TRBD1. J gave up 4 bases and V 10 bases, and 15 bases lay outside the gene matches. CDR3 length: 16 amino acids. Germline lookup yields CDR1 ENHRY and CDR2 SYGVKD. Written as DNA, the CDR3 is TGTGCCACCAGAATCGCCGGGACAGCTGGCACCGGGGAGCTGTTTTTT. Translation gives CATRIAGTAGTGELFF.